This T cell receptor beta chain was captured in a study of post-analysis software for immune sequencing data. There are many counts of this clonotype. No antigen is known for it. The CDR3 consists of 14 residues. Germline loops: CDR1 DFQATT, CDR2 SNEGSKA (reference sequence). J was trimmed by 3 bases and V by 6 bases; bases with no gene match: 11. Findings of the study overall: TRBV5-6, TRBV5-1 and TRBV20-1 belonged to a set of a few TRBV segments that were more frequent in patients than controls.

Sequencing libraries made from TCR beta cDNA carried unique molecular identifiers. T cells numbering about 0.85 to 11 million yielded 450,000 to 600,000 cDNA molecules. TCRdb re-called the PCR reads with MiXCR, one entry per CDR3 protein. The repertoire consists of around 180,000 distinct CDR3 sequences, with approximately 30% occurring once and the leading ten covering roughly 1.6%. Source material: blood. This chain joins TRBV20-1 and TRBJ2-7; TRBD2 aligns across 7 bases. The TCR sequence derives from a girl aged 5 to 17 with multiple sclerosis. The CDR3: CSAAGDYGDYEQYF. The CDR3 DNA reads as TGCAGTGCGGCTGGGGACTACGGGGACTACGAGCAGTACTTC.